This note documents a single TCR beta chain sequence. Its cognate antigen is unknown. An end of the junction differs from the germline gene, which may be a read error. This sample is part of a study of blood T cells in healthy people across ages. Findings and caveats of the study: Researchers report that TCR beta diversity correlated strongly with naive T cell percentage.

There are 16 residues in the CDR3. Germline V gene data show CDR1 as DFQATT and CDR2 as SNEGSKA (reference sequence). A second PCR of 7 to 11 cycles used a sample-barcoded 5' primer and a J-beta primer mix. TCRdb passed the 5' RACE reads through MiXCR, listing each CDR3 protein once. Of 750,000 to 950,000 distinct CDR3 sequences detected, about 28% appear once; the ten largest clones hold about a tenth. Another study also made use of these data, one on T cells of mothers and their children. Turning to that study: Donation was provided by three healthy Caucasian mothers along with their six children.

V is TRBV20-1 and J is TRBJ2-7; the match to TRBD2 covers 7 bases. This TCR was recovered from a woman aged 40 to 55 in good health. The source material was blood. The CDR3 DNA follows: TGCAGTACTAGATTCCGGTTCGCGGGAGTCTCCTACGAGCAGTACTTC. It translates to CSTRFRFAGVSYEQYF.